Sequencing of this T cell receptor beta chain was carried out in a study of control samples from healthy donors and cancer patients. Trimming took off 4 bases at V and 4 bases at J, with 7 bases between the two ends. Germline V CDR1 and CDR2: SNHLY, FYNNEI. CDR3 size: 12 residues. TCRdb's copy holds only in-frame clones and misses some; the assay was immunoSEQ multiplex PCR. The repertoire holds tens of thousands of clones, with roughly 87% as singletons. The sequence derives from a woman aged 50 to 65 in good health. This chain links TRBV2 with TRBJ2-5; a weak D match, TRBD1 (5 bases). What was sequenced was blood. The CDR3 reads CASSGGGETQYF. Written as DNA, the CDR3 is TGTGCCAGCAGTGGGGGCGGAGAGACCCAGTACTTC.